Presented here are 13 T cell receptor beta chains from one specimen sequenced in a study of T cells in Graves' hyperthyroidism and ophthalmopathy. TCR beta CDR3 region amplification was performed from RNA transcripts. The HTBI set primed first-round TCR CDR3 RT-PCR. TCRdb re-called the multiplex PCR reads with MiXCR, one entry per CDR3 protein. Counted here are around 300,000 distinct CDR3 sequences, around 13% occurring once; the ten biggest clones make up about 22%. The sequencing sample was made of blood. The receptors originated from a woman aged 25-40 years with Graves' hyperthyroidism.

The rearrangement joins TRBV6-1 to TRBJ2-3; possible D gene TRBD2, 6 bases. This CDR3 contains 12 residues. The V end lost 6 bases, the J end lost 5 bases, and 9 bases lay between the germline ends. Germline values: CDR1 MNHNS, CDR2 SASEGT. The CDR3 region is CASSRGLDTQYF. The CDR3 region has the DNA TGTGCCAGCAGCCGGGGACTAGATACGCAGTATTTT.

This rearrangement joins TRBV7-9 to TRBJ1-2, with 9 bases aligning to TRBD1. The CDR3 has 16 residues. CDR1 is SEHNR and CDR2 is FQNEAQ in the germline V gene (reference sequence). J was trimmed by 4 bases and V by 5 bases; bases with no gene match: 11. The CDR3 DNA reads TGTGCCAGCAGCCCCGCCCAACAGGGGGCATTCTATGGCTACACCTTC. Its protein is CASSPAQQGAFYGYTF.

This clonotype was found many times. The rearrangement uses TRBV7-2 and TRBJ2-5; TRBD1 matches at 9 bases. The CDR3 is made up of 15 amino acids. V shed 1 base and J 4 bases; nucleotides not matched to a gene: 4. CDR1 is SGHTA and CDR2 is FQGNSA in the germline V gene. The CDR3 here is CASSLGDRVVETQYF. For the CDR3, the DNA is TGTGCCAGCAGCTTAGGGGACAGGGTGGTAGAGACCCAGTACTTC.

J is TRBJ2-3 and V is TRBV20-1; 7 positions match TRBD1. The ends lost 0 bases at V and 5 bases at J; junction bases unmatched: 20. From germline, CDR1 is DFQATT and CDR2 SNEGSKA (reference sequence). The CDR3 contains 19 residues. CDR3 sequence reads: CSAREAVYSGTAAVDTQYF. CDR3 sequence (DNA): TGCAGTGCTAGAGAAGCGGTTTACTCCGGGACAGCCGCCGTAGATACGCAGTATTTT.

This clonotype appeared many times. The chain carries TRBV9 and TRBJ2-1, with 10 bases lining up with TRBD2. Trimming cost V 3 bases and J 10 bases; bases outside gene matches: 10. Germline V lookup: CDR1 SGDLS, CDR2 YYNGEE. The CDR3 is 15 residues long. The CDR3 region has the DNA TGTGCCAGCAGCGGTAAGCGGGAGGGCCTTGGGGAGCAGTTCTTC. Its protein product is CASSGKREGLGEQFF.

This clonotype was seen only a few times. The rearrangement joins TRBV11-2 to TRBJ2-7; 9 bases line up with TRBD1. The CDR3 has 14 amino acids. The germline V gene has CDR1 SGHAT and CDR2 FQNNGV. With V trimmed by 6 bases and J by 5 bases, 8 bases remained unmatched. CDR3 coding DNA: TGTGCCAGCAGAGAAACGACAGGGGGACACGAGCAGTACTTC. Protein: CASRETTGGHEQYF.

For this clonotype: A much larger clone differs from this one at a single base, so this may be a read error. This chain connects TRBV2 to TRBJ2-1; D perhaps matches TRBD2 (6 bases). Germline V gene lookup returns CDR1 SNHLY and CDR2 FYNNEI. The CDR3 spans 11 residues. V shed 6 bases and J shed 12 bases, with 12 bases lying between them. In nucleotides, the CDR3 is TGTGCCAGCAGCCGCGGGGTTGGGCAGTTCTTC. Translating gives CASSRGVGQFF.

V gene TRBV10-3 combines with J gene TRBJ2-5; D gene uncertain. V was clipped by 8 bases and J by 3 bases, with 13 bases between them. Germline V gene lookup returns CDR1 ENHRY and CDR2 SYGVKD. The CDR3 sequence is 13 residues long. The CDR3 is CAIQSADKETQYF. In DNA form, the CDR3 reads TGTGCCATCCAATCAGCAGATAAAGAGACCCAGTACTTC.

This chain joins TRBV4-2 and TRBJ2-5; 7 positions match TRBD2. The CDR3 runs 13 residues. J was trimmed by 5 bases and V by 5 bases; bases with no gene match: 5. Germline CDR1 reads LGHNA; CDR2 reads YNFKEQ. CDR3 residues: CASSATSWETQYF. CDR3 DNA: TGTGCCAGCAGCGCGACTAGCTGGGAGACCCAGTACTTC.

This clonotype was recorded many times. V usage is TRBV2 and J usage is TRBJ1-4, with 9 positions matching TRBD1. This CDR3 has 13 residues. V lost 8 bases and J lost 4; bases outside the gene matches: 2. Germline V gives CDR1 SNHLY, CDR2 FYNNEI. The CDR3 protein is CASLGQGNEKLFF. The CDR3 bases are TGTGCCAGCCTGGGACAGGGTAATGAAAAACTGTTTTTT.

A few counts support this clonotype. The CDR3 is CASSARQGPNEQYF. The CDR3 DNA follows: TGTGCCAGCAGCGCCCGACAGGGGCCCAACGAGCAGTACTTC. This chain links TRBV9 with TRBJ2-7, with 8 bases fitting TRBD1. Germline V gene data show CDR1 as SGDLS and CDR2 as YYNGEE. V lost 3 bases, J lost 5 bases, and 7 bases stayed unmatched. The CDR3 has 14 amino acids.

The chain has TRBV20-1 and TRBJ2-3; 8 bases line up with TRBD2. The junction had 9 bases not matched to a gene; V was cut back by 7 bases and J by 3 bases. The germline V gene has CDR1 DFQATT and CDR2 SNEGSKA (reference sequence). The CDR3 extends over 14 amino acids. The CDR3 nucleotides read TGCAGTGTCCTGGGGGCGGGAGGAACAGATACGCAGTATTTT. Translation gives CSVLGAGGTDTQYF.

Many counts were recorded for this clonotype. This chain uses TRBV12-3 or TRBV12-4 with TRBJ1-2, with D perhaps TRBD1 (6 bases). The CDR3 contains 13 residues. Trimming removed 2 bases at V and 6 bases at J, with 10 bases between. As DNA, the CDR3 is TGTGCCAGCAGTTTAACGGGGGCTGATGGCTACACCTTC. This encodes CASSLTGADGYTF.